This T cell receptor beta chain was captured in a study of human T cells and chemical hapten exposure. The overall study: Read at 6 days, the patch tests placed 0.01% DPC on the upper back. Whole-study results and caveats: With patch test score, the counts of PT1 expanded TCRs showed a positive correlation.

Germline loops: CDR1 LGHNA, CDR2 YNFKEQ. The length of the CDR3 is 15 residues. Time point denoted: pre-sensitization, week 0. Regarding treatment: therapeutic diphenylcyclopropenone sensitization with weekly scalp DPC. This clonotype came up many times. The antigen is not known. Germline is not matched at one junction end, which may reflect a read error. TCRdb re-analysed the RACE reads in MiXCR, keeping a single row per CDR3 protein. The table has over 300,000 distinct CDR3 sequences, 5.1% seen once. The specimen comprised whole blood, sampled in connection with sensitization to the hapten diphenylcyclopropenone (DPC). J is TRBJ2-7 and V is TRBV4-2; maybe TRBD1 (6 bases). The origin of this receptor is a woman in her 50s with alopecia areata. Some clones in this sample may be carry-over from other donors' samples. The CDR3 bases are TGTGCCAGCAGCCAAGATGGGACAAACTCCGACGAGCAGTACTTC. This gives the protein CASSQDGTNSDEQYF.